This T cell receptor (beta chain) was retrieved from a study of CD8 T cells in Susac syndrome. At the level of the study: Treatment at blood withdrawal was none, corticosteroids, or intravenous immunoglobulin alone in Susac syndrome patients.

The CDR3 length is 15 residues. V gave up 5 bases and J gave up 1 base, with 12 bases separating them. The germline gives CDR1 MDHEN, CDR2 SYDVKM. Roughly 0.45 to 1 ug RNA was reverse transcribed with random hexamers. The amplification used immunoSEQ multiplex PCR on TCR beta CDR3; it spanned 54 Vbeta and 13 Jbeta. MiXCR was run by TCRdb on the immunoSEQ multiplex PCR reads, yielding one entry per CDR3 protein. Among under 95,000 distinct CDR3 sequences, 95% were seen once, and the ten largest hold 0.46%. Specimen: CD8+ T cells from PBMCs. The V call is TRBV28, the J call TRBJ1-5, with D possibly matching TRBD1 (5 bases). This sequence was found in a human donor with Susac syndrome. CDR3 sequence: CASSDGTASNQPQHF. The DNA for the CDR3 is TGTGCCAGCAGTGACGGGACGGCCAGCAATCAGCCCCAGCATTTT.